Below, 30 T cell receptor beta chains from the same sample are listed, as sequenced in a study of shared clonotypes between healthy human individuals. TCRdb keeps only in-frame clones here, not all; method: immunoSEQ multiplex PCR. The sample contains 550,000 to 700,000 clones, about three quarters of which appear only once. Sequences were obtained from memory CD4+ T cells sorted from blood. Regarding subset: CD45RA-negative fraction. These receptors were obtained from a woman younger than 45 in good health.

The gene calls are TRBV19 and TRBJ1-5; TRBD1 is a possible D gene (6 bases). Deletions cut 10 bases from V and 7 bases from J, with 17 bases between. Germline CDR1 is LNHDA and CDR2 is SQIVND (reference sequence). The CDR3 totals 13 residues. The CDR3 region is CATSQGIGQPQHF. As DNA, the CDR3 is TGTGCCACTTCACAGGGAATCGGGCAGCCCCAGCATTTT. Complete variable domain (other parts from reference TRBV19 and TRBJ1-5): DGGITQSPKYLFRKEGQNVTLSCEQNLNHDAMYWYRQDPGQGLRLIYYSQIVNDFQKGDIAEGYSVSREKKESFPLTVTSAQKNPTAFYLCATSQGIGQPQHFGDGTRLSIL.

This chain uses TRBV11-3 with TRBJ2-7, with D perhaps matching TRBD2 (6 bases). The germline V gene encodes CDR1 SGHNT and CDR2 YENEEA. The CDR3 is made up of 12 amino acids. The V and J ends lost 3 bases and 7 bases respectively, with 10 bases between them. CDR3 nucleotide sequence: TGTGCCAGCAGCTTTAGCGGTCTGGAGCAGTACTTC. Translating gives CASSFSGLEQYF.

This clone was seen only a few times. The rearrangement joins TRBV9 to TRBJ2-3; D may be TRBD2 (5 bases). This CDR3 has 16 amino acids. Germline values: CDR1 SGDLS, CDR2 YYNGEE. V was trimmed by 2 bases and J by 5 bases, leaving 18 bases between them. Here the CDR3 reads CASSVLEGRNIDTQYF. The DNA for the CDR3 is TGTGCCAGCAGCGTGTTAGAGGGTCGAAATATAGATACGCAGTATTTT.

The chain joins TRBV5-1 to TRBJ2-6; D is uncertain. Germline V gene lookup returns CDR1 SGHRS and CDR2 YFSETQ. The CDR3 totals 16 residues. The ends were cut back, 0 bases at V and 0 bases at J, with 7 bases in the middle. CDR3 protein: CASSLGHNSGANVLTF. In nucleotides, the CDR3 is TGCGCCAGCAGCTTGGGACACAACTCTGGGGCCAACGTCCTGACTTTC.

The CDR3 reads CANLNPRSIAKNIQYF. The CDR3 bases are TGTGCCAACCTAAACCCTAGATCAATAGCCAAAAACATTCAGTACTTC. The rearrangement uses TRBV7-3 and TRBJ2-4; D gene unclear. This CDR3 contains 16 residues. Germline CDR1 SGHTA, CDR2 FQGTGA. Deletions cut 10 bases from V and 0 bases from J, with 19 bases between.

The chain is built from TRBV5-4 and TRBJ2-5, with TRBD1 as a possible D gene (5 bases). With 4 bases removed from V and 1 base from J, the gap between germline ends came to 14 bases. The length of the CDR3 is 15 residues. The germline gives CDR1 SGHNT, CDR2 YYREEE (reference sequence). The CDR3 loop is CASSLTTVPQETQYF. CDR3 coding DNA: TGTGCCAGCAGCCTCACGACAGTACCCCAAGAGACCCAGTACTTC.

This clone turned up a few times. J is TRBJ1-5 and V is TRBV19; D is possibly TRBD1 (6 bases). This CDR3 is 14 amino acids long. V dropped 6 bases and J dropped 7 bases, with 16 bases sitting between them. The germline gives CDR1 LNHDA, CDR2 SQIVND (reference sequence). CDR3 nucleotides: TGTGCCAGTAGCCCGAACAGGGTCCGGCAGCCCCAGCATTTT. As protein: CASSPNRVRQPQHF. The whole variable domain, remainder taken from reference TRBV19 and TRBJ1-5, is DGGITQSPKYLFRKEGQNVTLSCEQNLNHDAMYWYRQDPGQGLRLIYYSQIVNDFQKGDIAEGYSVSREKKESFPLTVTSAQKNPTAFYLCASSPNRVRQPQHFGDGTRLSIL.

Here the CDR3 reads CASRGQQNTEAFF. CDR3 nucleotides: TGTGCCAGTAGGGGACAGCAGAACACTGAAGCTTTCTTT. The J gene is TRBJ1-1, the V gene TRBV19; 7 bases align to TRBD1. Germline V gene lookup returns CDR1 LNHDA and CDR2 SQIVND (reference sequence). With V trimmed by 6 bases and J by 1 base, 2 bases remained unmatched. This CDR3 has 13 amino acids.

The V gene is TRBV19, the J gene TRBJ1-2; TRBD1 agrees at 8 bases. Trimming took 0 bases from V and 2 from J; bases not matched to a gene: 8. The germline gives CDR1 LNHDA, CDR2 SQIVND (reference sequence). The CDR3 extends over 17 amino acids. DNA of the CDR3: TGTGCCAGTAGTATAGAACCAGGGCAGGGGGCGAACTATGGCTACACCTTC. It encodes CASSIEPGQGANYGYTF.

This clone was counted only a few times. The V call is TRBV19, the J call TRBJ2-1, with 7 bases that match TRBD2. V trimming: 7 bases; J trimming: 4 bases; junction bases outside the gene matches: 4. The V gene's germline CDR1 is LNHDA and CDR2 SQIVND (reference sequence). CDR3 length equals 13 residues. The CDR3 sequence: CASIGTTYNEQFF. CDR3 sequence (DNA): TGTGCCAGTATTGGGACTACTTACAATGAGCAGTTCTTC.

The chain is built from TRBV27 and TRBJ2-5; D is ambiguous. This CDR3 spans 14 amino acids. With 6 bases removed from V and 3 bases from J, the gap between germline ends came to 14 bases. Germline V gene sequence: CDR1 MNHEY, CDR2 SMNVEV (reference sequence). DNA for the CDR3: TGTGCCAGCAGCCAACGGAGTGAAGAAGAGACCCAGTACTTC. Amino acid sequence: CASSQRSEEETQYF.

The CDR3 DNA reads as TGTGCCAGCAGCTTAGCGGCTCGGGGGGGCAGGGAGAATGAGCAGTTCTTC. This encodes CASSLAARGGRENEQFF. V is TRBV7-6 and J is TRBJ2-1; TRBD2 aligns across 8 bases. There are 17 residues in the CDR3. Germline V gene data show CDR1 as SGHVS and CDR2 as FNYEAQ. Trimming took 0 bases from V and 7 from J; bases not matched to a gene: 11.

This chain uses TRBV25-1 with TRBJ2-3; D is uncertain. CDR1 MGHDK and CDR2 SYGVNS come from the germline V gene. V was trimmed by 3 bases and J by 0 bases, leaving 10 bases between them. This CDR3 comprises 15 residues. CDR3 region: CASSDPEASTDTQYF. DNA for the CDR3: TGTGCCAGCAGTGATCCCGAGGCTAGCACAGATACGCAGTATTTT.

This chain joins TRBV27 and TRBJ2-1, with TRBD2 matching 10 bases. V shed 4 bases, J shed 8 bases, and the junction held 11 bases outside the gene matches. The CDR3 has 16 residues. From germline, CDR1 is MNHEY and CDR2 SMNVEV (reference sequence). This CDR3 reads CASSSLQREGRDEQFF. The CDR3 bases are TGTGCCAGCAGTTCACTTCAGCGGGAGGGCCGCGATGAGCAGTTCTTC.

This rearrangement joins TRBV6-6 to TRBJ1-2; 9 nucleotides line up with TRBD1. Trimming cost V 2 bases and J 4 bases; bases outside gene matches: 8. Germline loops: CDR1 MNHNY, CDR2 SVGAGI (reference sequence). This CDR3 contains 16 residues. The CDR3 region is CASSYGTGWDGYGYTF. Written as DNA, the CDR3 is TGTGCCAGCAGTTACGGGACAGGGTGGGACGGCTATGGCTACACCTTC.

This clone was counted at least ten times. The chain links TRBV7-8 to TRBJ1-2; D remains unclear. In germline, CDR1 is SGHVS, CDR2 FQNEAQ. This CDR3 has 17 amino acids. The V and J ends lost 6 bases and 5 bases respectively, with 25 bases between them. The CDR3 nucleotides read TGTGCCAGCAGTCCCTACCGCCTTCAGACATCTACGTATGGCTACACCTTC. The encoded protein is CASSPYRLQTSTYGYTF.

The V and J genes are TRBV29-1 and TRBJ2-7; 8 bases map to TRBD2. V shed 6 bases and J 0 bases; nucleotides not matched to a gene: 4. CDR3 length equals 13 residues. Germline V gene sequence: CDR1 SQVTM, CDR2 ANQGSEA. CDR3 amino acids: CSVESGSSYEQYF. The CDR3 DNA sequence: TGCAGCGTGGAAAGCGGGAGCTCCTACGAGCAGTACTTC.

This clone was seen just once. The J gene is TRBJ2-1, the V gene TRBV5-4; 12 bases are a match to TRBD2. J was trimmed by 9 bases and V by 0 bases; bases with no gene match: 13. Germline CDR1 is SGHNT and CDR2 is YYREEE (reference sequence). The CDR3 spans 18 residues. CDR3 DNA sequence: TGTGCCAGCAGCTTGGCGGCTAGCGGGAGGGCCGGGGTGACTGAGCAGTTCTTC. This gives the protein CASSLAASGRAGVTEQFF.

The V call is TRBV28, the J call TRBJ1-1, with D tentatively TRBD1 (6 bases). Looked up from germline, CDR1 is MDHEN and CDR2 is SYDVKM. There are 14 residues in the CDR3. V was clipped by 6 bases and J by 10 bases, with 21 bases between them. Written as DNA, the CDR3 is TGTGCCAGCAGGGGTACAGGGTTGGGGGTCGGAGCTTTCTTT. It codes for CASRGTGLGVGAFF.

The chain recombines TRBV10-3 with TRBJ2-6; 8 positions agree with TRBD1. CDR3 length: 16 residues. Germline-derived CDR1 and CDR2 are ENHRY and SYGVKD. Trimming at V came to 3 bases and at J to 0 bases, leaving 1 base not matched to a gene. CDR3 amino acids: CAISEGQGSGANVLTF. CDR3 sequence (DNA): TGTGCCATCAGTGAAGGACAGGGCTCTGGGGCCAACGTCCTGACTTTC.

This clone was seen just once. This chain joins TRBV11-2 and TRBJ2-5; D possibly uses TRBD1 or TRBD2 (5 bases each). The CDR3 length is 13 residues. V lost 8 bases and J lost 4, with 14 bases in between. Germline CDR1 SGHAT, CDR2 FQNNGV. CDR3 region: CASLWGSGETQYF. DNA of the CDR3: TGTGCCAGCTTATGGGGGTCTGGAGAGACCCAGTACTTC.

The chain carries TRBV11-2 and TRBJ2-7, with D hard to call. V was clipped by 5 bases and J by 0 bases, with 11 bases between them. Germline assignment: CDR1 SGHAT and CDR2 FQNNGV. This CDR3 has 14 residues. The CDR3 sequence is CASSPDESSYEQYF. In DNA, the CDR3 is TGTGCCAGCAGCCCGGACGAGAGCTCCTACGAGCAGTACTTC. Variable domain in full (rest from reference TRBV11-2 and TRBJ2-7): EAGVAQSPRYKIIEKRQSVAFWCNPISGHATLYWYQQILGQGPKLLIQFQNNGVVDDSQLPKDRFSAERLKGVDSTLKIQPAKLEDSAVYLCASSPDESSYEQYFGPGTRLTVT.

The rearrangement joins TRBV5-4 to TRBJ1-1; D might be TRBD1 (5 bases). The CDR3 is made up of 15 amino acids. Germline V gene sequence: CDR1 SGHNT, CDR2 YYREEE (reference sequence). V lost 0 bases, J lost 4 bases, and 13 bases lay in between. CDR3 amino acids: CASSLGSGAGTEAFF. CDR3 DNA: TGTGCCAGCAGCTTGGGGTCCGGGGCGGGCACTGAAGCTTTCTTT.

To note about this clone: The sample holds other DNA sequences that translate to the same CDR3. The gene calls are TRBV28 and TRBJ1-2; 11 bases agree with TRBD1. The CDR3 length is 14 residues. J was trimmed by 5 bases and V by 2 bases; bases with no gene match: 1. Germline CDR1 reads MDHEN; CDR2 reads SYDVKM. The CDR3 spells CASSLGQGAYGYTF. The CDR3, as DNA: TGTGCCAGCAGTTTAGGACAGGGGGCTTATGGCTACACCTTC.

The V and J genes are TRBV6-6 and TRBJ2-3, with D perhaps TRBD2 (5 bases). CDR1 is MNHNY, CDR2 SVGAGI, per germline (reference sequence). The CDR3 length is 16 residues. V dropped 8 bases and J dropped 2 bases, with 20 bases sitting between them. The CDR3 loop is CASLSTRGSHTDTQYF. CDR3 nucleotide sequence: TGTGCCAGCCTCTCTACCCGAGGGAGTCACACAGATACGCAGTATTTT.

This clone showed up just once. The rearrangement links TRBV27 to TRBJ2-7; tentative D call: TRBD1 (6 bases). V lost 6 bases to trimming and J lost 6 bases, with 15 bases between them. CDR1 and CDR2 from the germline V gene are MNHEY and SMNVEV (reference sequence). The CDR3 runs 13 residues. The CDR3 DNA reads as TGTGCCAGCAGGGGGACAAGTCGATTCGAGCAGTACTTC. Translated: CASRGTSRFEQYF.

The rearrangement uses TRBV28 and TRBJ1-1; D ambiguous. Germline V gene data show CDR1 as MDHEN and CDR2 as SYDVKM. This CDR3 has 15 amino acids. Trimming stripped 3 bases from V and 2 bases from J, with 13 bases between. The CDR3 bases are TGTGCCAGCAGTTTGGGAGGGTCACAAAACACTGAAGCTTTCTTT. The encoded protein is CASSLGGSQNTEAFF.

This chain connects TRBV27 to TRBJ1-2; D is ambiguous. The CDR3 sequence is 13 residues long. Germline V gene data show CDR1 as MNHEY and CDR2 as SMNVEV (reference sequence). The ends were cut back, 2 bases at V and 2 bases at J, with 6 bases in the middle. CDR3 nucleotide sequence: TGTGCCAGCAGTTTACCGCCCAACTATGGCTACACCTTC. Amino acid sequence: CASSLPPNYGYTF.

The CDR3 nucleotides read TGCGCCAGCAGCCCAGGACAGGTGAAAGATACGCAGTATTTT. This codes for CASSPGQVKDTQYF. This chain joins TRBV5-1 and TRBJ2-3; 7 positions agree with TRBD1. This CDR3 comprises 14 residues. V was pared by 4 bases and J by 5 bases, with 7 bases of the junction left unmatched. Germline V lookup: CDR1 SGHRS, CDR2 YFSETQ.

The rearrangement links TRBV20-1 to TRBJ2-1, with no clear D. The CDR3 length is 11 residues. Germline V lookup: CDR1 DFQATT, CDR2 SNEGSKA (reference sequence). V lost 4 bases and J lost 12, with 13 bases in between. The CDR3 DNA is TGCAGTGCTATCCTGGCTCCCCGGCAGTTCTTC. This translates into CSAILAPRQFF.